A single sample is the source of the 20 T cell receptor beta chains below, sequenced in a study of cytomegalovirus exposure and HLA in healthy donors. PCR primers comprised 60 Vbeta and 13 Jbeta primers. Assay: immunoSEQ multiplex PCR; the TCRdb copy retains only in-frame clones and omits some. This sample has 90,000 to 100,000 clones, with about three quarters found just once. The sample taken for sequencing was PBMCs. All receptors come from a man aged 55-75 years in good health and CMV-seropositive.

On this clone itself: Distinct nucleotide sequences in the sample also encode this CDR3. V gene TRBV6-5 combines with J gene TRBJ2-7; a possible D gene is TRBD2 (5 bases). Trimming shortened V by 0 bases and J by 2 bases, and 5 bases separated the two germline ends. Germline V lookup: CDR1 MNHEY, CDR2 SVGAGI. CDR3 length: 13 residues. CDR3 region: CASSYSGAYEQYF. CDR3 nucleotide sequence: TGTGCCAGCAGTTACTCCGGGGCCTACGAGCAGTACTTC.

This chain connects TRBV18 to TRBJ1-1; 11 bases are shared with TRBD1. V shed 1 base and J 5 bases; nucleotides not matched to a gene: 6. Germline V gives CDR1 KGHSH, CDR2 LQKENI. The CDR3 covers 16 residues. The CDR3 nucleotides are TGTGCCAGCTCACCACTAGGACAGGGGGCAGGTACTGAAGCTTTCTTT. Translation: CASSPLGQGAGTEAFF.

This chain connects TRBV29-1 to TRBJ1-5; 10 nucleotides align to TRBD1. Trimming at V came to 7 bases and at J to 7 bases, leaving 4 bases not matched to a gene. The CDR3 is 12 residues long. The germline CDR1 and CDR2 sequences are SQVTM and ANQGSEA. The CDR3 protein is CSAGTGEQPQHF. The CDR3 DNA sequence: TGCAGCGCCGGGACAGGGGAACAGCCCCAGCATTTT.

The rearrangement uses TRBV4-1 and TRBJ2-7; no clear D gene. The V end was cut by 1 base, the J end by 3 bases, with 13 bases between. Germline CDR1 is MGHRA and CDR2 is YSYEKL. The CDR3 length is 15 residues. This CDR3 reads CASSQGGSPLYEQYF. In DNA, the CDR3 is TGCGCCAGCAGCCAAGGAGGCTCCCCCCTCTACGAGCAGTACTTC.

V is TRBV7-8 and J is TRBJ2-1, with 10 bases lining up with TRBD2. The CDR3 contains 15 residues. The junction had 4 bases not matched to a gene; V was cut back by 0 bases and J by 8 bases. Germline CDR1 reads SGHVS; CDR2 reads FQNEAQ. The CDR3 region has the DNA TGTGCCAGCAGCTTAGCTGCTAGCGGGGGCTATGAGCAGTTCTTC. Its translation: CASSLAASGGYEQFF.

The V call is TRBV15, the J call TRBJ2-7; 7 positions match TRBD1. After removal of 3 bases from V and 0 bases from J, the junction contained 5 bases not matched to a gene. This CDR3 region has 15 residues. Germline V lookup: CDR1 LNHNV, CDR2 YYDKDF (reference sequence). This chain's CDR3 is CATSRTGPSSYEQYF. CDR3 DNA sequence: TGTGCCACCAGCAGGACAGGGCCAAGCTCCTACGAGCAGTACTTC.

This rearrangement joins TRBV9 to TRBJ1-4; D call uncertain. The CDR3 loop spans 13 amino acids. Deletions cut 3 bases from V and 8 bases from J, with 11 bases between. Germline values: CDR1 SGDLS, CDR2 YYNGEE. CDR3: CASSAGLGEKLFF. CDR3 sequence (DNA): TGTGCCAGCAGCGCAGGACTTGGCGAAAAACTGTTTTTT.

The V gene is TRBV6-1, the J gene TRBJ1-5, with TRBD1 matching over 9 bases. V trimming: 6 bases; J trimming: 4 bases; junction bases outside the gene matches: 4. The CDR3 loop spans 14 amino acids. Germline lookup yields CDR1 MNHNS and CDR2 SASEGT. The CDR3 protein is CASSGTGLNQPQHF. CDR3 in DNA: TGTGCCAGCAGCGGGACAGGGCTAAATCAGCCCCAGCATTTT.

The gene calls are TRBV28 and TRBJ2-7, with D hard to call. CDR3 length equals 11 residues. Trimming cost V 5 bases and J 0 bases, with 2 bases left between them. The germline V gene encodes CDR1 MDHEN and CDR2 SYDVKM. The CDR3, as DNA: TGTGCCAGCAGTCACTCCTACGAGCAGTACTTC. It yields the protein CASSHSYEQYF.

This chain connects TRBV6-5 to TRBJ1-2; 8 bases line up with TRBD1. Germline V gene data show CDR1 as MNHEY and CDR2 as SVGAGI. J lost 4 bases, V lost 6 bases, and 7 bases had no gene match. CDR3 size: 14 residues. The CDR3 loop reads CASSLGQGFYGYTF. The CDR3 nucleotides are TGTGCCAGCAGCCTCGGACAGGGCTTCTATGGCTACACCTTC.

The V and J genes are TRBV19 and TRBJ2-3, with D perhaps TRBD1 (6 bases). The germline CDR1 and CDR2 sequences are LNHDA and SQIVND (reference sequence). CDR3 size: 14 residues. V shed 6 bases and J shed 2 bases, with 12 bases lying between them. CDR3 residues: CASRRQADTDTQYF. For the CDR3, the DNA is TGTGCCAGTAGAAGACAGGCGGACACAGATACGCAGTATTTT.

This chain uses TRBV28 with TRBJ1-1; the match to TRBD1 covers 10 bases. Germline assignment: CDR1 MDHEN and CDR2 SYDVKM. V was pared by 7 bases and J by 6 bases, with 11 bases of the junction left unmatched. The length of the CDR3 is 15 residues. In nucleotides, the CDR3 is TGTGCCAGCATCCCCGGGACAGGGGTGAGAGCTGAAGCTTTCTTT. This gives the protein CASIPGTGVRAEAFF.

The CDR3 region is CASSYPGQGVTDTQYF. The CDR3 DNA follows: TGTGCCAGCAGTTACCCGGGACAGGGGGTTACAGATACGCAGTATTTT. This chain connects TRBV6-6 to TRBJ2-3; 11 bases map to TRBD1. Per the germline V gene, CDR1 is MNHNY and CDR2 is SVGAGI (reference sequence). Trimming took 2 bases from V and 3 from J; bases not matched to a gene: 4. The CDR3 covers 16 residues.

Only one count was recorded for this clone. This chain connects TRBV27 to TRBJ1-5; 8 nucleotides agree with TRBD1. The CDR3 covers 15 residues. V dropped 8 bases and J dropped 1; count of bases not matched to a gene: 7. Germline V gives CDR1 MNHEY, CDR2 SMNVEV (reference sequence). The CDR3 nucleotides read TGTGCCAGCCTGCCCCAGGGGGCCAGCAATCAGCCCCAGCATTTT. Encoded protein: CASLPQGASNQPQHF.

This sequence joins TRBV28 and TRBJ2-7; 9 bases align to TRBD1. Germline CDR1 is MDHEN and CDR2 is SYDVKM. V trimming: 6 bases; J trimming: 3 bases; junction bases outside the gene matches: 9. This CDR3 region has 15 residues. CDR3 DNA: TGTGCCAGCAGCCCGGGGGGACAGGGAAACTACGAGCAGTACTTC. Translation: CASSPGGQGNYEQYF.

The rearrangement joins TRBV10-3 to TRBJ2-7; TRBD1 is a possible D gene (6 bases). The CDR3 runs to 14 residues. V was pared by 2 bases and J by 4 bases, with 12 bases between. Germline V CDR1 and CDR2: ENHRY, SYGVKD. The CDR3 coding sequence is TGTGCCATCAGTGAGCTGCAGGGGCGGTACGAGCAGTACTTC. This sequence encodes CAISELQGRYEQYF.

This clone showed up just a few times. The rearrangement links TRBV4-2 to TRBJ1-1; D unresolved. CDR3 length: 11 amino acids. Per germline, CDR1 LGHNA and CDR2 YNFKEQ. Deletions cut 3 bases from V and 6 bases from J, with 5 bases between. This CDR3 reads CASSQGAEAFF. The CDR3 DNA sequence: TGTGCCAGCAGCCAGGGCGCTGAAGCTTTCTTT.

In regard to this clone: The conserved phenylalanine or tryptophan is not found at the CDR3 terminus, so this likely reflects a read error. CDR3 amino acids: CASSLAGATYEQYL. CDR3 DNA sequence: TGTGCCAGCAGTTTAGCGGGGGCTACCTACGAGCAGTACCTC. The chain employs TRBV6-5 and TRBJ2-7, with 9 bases fitting TRBD2. Germline trimming cut 4 bases from V and 2 bases from J; bases unmatched to any gene: 3. This CDR3 is 14 amino acids long. CDR1 and CDR2 (germline): MNHEY, SVGAGI.

The chain carries TRBV6-1 and TRBJ2-2, with a weak D call TRBD2 (7 bases). With 2 bases removed from V and 5 bases from J, the gap between germline ends came to 15 bases. CDR3 size: 16 residues. CDR1 and CDR2 (germline): MNHNS, SASEGT. The CDR3: CASSEPRGARTGELFF. The DNA for the CDR3 is TGTGCCAGCAGTGAACCACGGGGGGCCCGGACCGGGGAGCTGTTTTTT.

The gene calls are TRBV5-1 and TRBJ2-1; possibly TRBD2 for D (6 bases). The CDR3 totals 15 residues. Between the trimmed V and J ends, which lost 2 bases and 2 bases, there was a span of 11 bases. CDR1 and CDR2 (germline): SGHRS, YFSETQ. The CDR3 bases are TGCGCCAGCAGCTTAGGGACTCAAACCTACAATGAGCAGTTCTTC. It codes for CASSLGTQTYNEQFF.